Below, 10 T cell receptor beta chains from the same sample are listed, as sequenced in a study of blood T cell repertoires in COVID-19 (dated by TCRdb to between 2020 and 2021). The method was the immunoSEQ multiplex PCR assay. TCRdb provides this immuneACCESS table in a form limited to in-frame rearrangements. Some clones are lacking; in checked studies, under half of them reflect an unresolved V gene, and why the rest are absent is not known. The sample profile shows a few hundred thousand clones; over 75% of them were found once. The ten largest make up roughly 2.5% of the sample. Material: peripheral blood. Receptors originate from a woman aged 45-65 years with acute or convalescent COVID-19.

This clone appeared once. The chain employs TRBV9 and TRBJ1-2; 7 bases agree with TRBD1. V was clipped by 0 bases and J by 5 bases; unmatched bases: 7. This CDR3 has 15 residues. The V gene's germline CDR1 is SGDLS and CDR2 YYNGEE. The DNA of the CDR3 is TGTGCCAGCAGCGTAGAAAGGGGGCGTCAATATGGCTACACCTTC. Residues: CASSVERGRQYGYTF.

This sequence joins TRBV7-2 and TRBJ2-3; the D gene is possibly TRBD1 (5 bases). Looked up from germline, CDR1 is SGHTA and CDR2 is FQGNSA. This CDR3 is built from 14 residues. V was clipped by 5 bases and J by 5 bases, with 14 bases between them. The CDR3: CASSAGFVEDTQYF. The DNA of the CDR3 is TGTGCCAGCAGCGCAGGGTTTGTAGAAGATACGCAGTATTTT.

The rearrangement links TRBV24-1 to TRBJ2-7; 15 bases map to TRBD2. The CDR3 covers 16 residues. Losses at the gene ends were 4 bases for V and 7 bases for J; bases not matched to a gene: 7. CDR1 and CDR2 from the germline V gene are KGHDR and SFDVKD. The CDR3, as DNA: TGTGCCACCAGTGAGGGGGGACTAGCGGGAGGTGGGGAGCAGTACTTC. Translating it yields CATSEGGLAGGGEQYF.

The J gene is TRBJ2-1, the V gene TRBV5-1; 9 nucleotides agree with TRBD2. The germline V gene encodes CDR1 SGHRS and CDR2 YFSETQ. Unmatched junction bases numbered 8, after V lost 4 bases and J lost 6 bases. CDR3 length: 15 residues. CDR3 loop: CASSATSGRSNEQFF. For the CDR3, the DNA is TGCGCCAGCAGCGCCACTAGCGGGCGCTCCAATGAGCAGTTCTTC.

Turning to this clone: This same CDR3 is encoded by further DNA sequences in the sample. J is TRBJ1-5 and V is TRBV4-3, with no clear D. Germline CDR1 and CDR2: LGHNA and YSLEER. V lost 0 bases, J lost 4 bases, and 4 bases lay in between. This CDR3 contains 13 residues. CDR3 in amino acids: CASSQDRNQPQHF. CDR3 coding DNA: TGCGCCAGCAGCCAAGACCGGAATCAGCCCCAGCATTTT.

The chain couples TRBV6-5 to TRBJ1-6; D is uncertain. The germline V gene encodes CDR1 MNHEY and CDR2 SVGAGI. V gave up 0 bases and J gave up 6 bases, with 9 bases separating them. The CDR3 runs to 15 residues. The CDR3 is CASSYSGSLNSPLHF. As DNA, the CDR3 is TGTGCCAGCAGTTACTCGGGCAGCCTTAATTCACCCCTCCACTTT.

The chain uses TRBV10-3 and TRBJ1-1, with 8 bases that match TRBD1. This CDR3 spans 13 amino acids. Trimming removed 7 bases from V and 1 base from J; junction bases left unmatched: 2. Germline CDR1 reads ENHRY; CDR2 reads SYGVKD. The chain's CDR3 is CAITGTGNTEAFF. CDR3 in DNA: TGTGCCATCACCGGGACAGGGAACACTGAAGCTTTCTTT.

Notes on this clone: At one boundary the junction diverges from the germline segment, which might be a read error. This chain links TRBV4-2 with TRBJ1-1, with D possibly TRBD1 on 6 matching bases. The CDR3 loop spans 14 amino acids. CDR1 and CDR2 from the germline V gene are LGHNA and YNFKEQ. CDR3 sequence: CASNPPGDRAEAFF. CDR3 sequence (DNA): TGTGCAAGCAATCCCCCAGGGGATCGGGCTGAAGCTTTCTTT.

This clone has only a few counts. J is TRBJ1-4 and V is TRBV6-5; 9 bases are shared with TRBD1. With 2 bases clipped from V and 5 bases from J, the junction kept 6 bases outside the gene matches. Germline CDR1 is MNHEY and CDR2 is SVGAGI. The CDR3 is made up of 16 amino acids. Written as DNA, the CDR3 is TGTGCCAGCAGTTACCCGGGACAGGGAGGGAATGAAAAACTGTTTTTT. It encodes CASSYPGQGGNEKLFF.

The chain joins TRBV6-5 to TRBJ1-4; 7 bases are shared with TRBD1. This CDR3 contains 14 residues. J lost 4 bases, V lost 4 bases, and 3 bases had no gene match. Germline CDR1 reads MNHEY; CDR2 reads SVGAGI. CDR3 nucleotides: TGTGCCAGCAGTTCAGCAGGGGGTAATGAAAAACTGTTTTTT. This encodes CASSSAGGNEKLFF.